This T cell receptor (beta chain) was identified in a study of OX40 agonist ivuxolimab in advanced cancers. Study details: Two patients with cutaneous melanoma and one with hepatocellular carcinoma, three in total, showed partial responses. Study results and caveats: Clonal expansion by week 6 occurred in CD4+ and CD8+ blood T cells (at 0.1 to 3.0 mg/kg). Part of the nonresponder group also had normalized T-cell clonal expansion that was low.

The CDR3 contains 14 residues. Trimming removed 0 bases at V and 4 bases at J, with 7 bases between. Per germline, CDR1 MNHEY and CDR2 SVGAGI. Concerning this clone itself: What it recognizes is unknown.

Some clones are missing from TCRdb's copy, which holds only in-frame ones; the method was immunoSEQ multiplex PCR. The sample shows about 50,000 clones, around nine tenths of them seen only once. The sequencing here drew on CD4+ or CD8+ T cells sorted from blood, taken in a trial of the OX40 agonist ivuxolimab. The V and J genes are TRBV6-5 and TRBJ2-1; D remains unclear. The origin of this receptor is an adult with an advanced solid tumor such as melanoma, head and neck, liver or kidney cancer. As DNA, the CDR3 is TGTGCCAGCAGTTACTCGCCGCGGTACAATGAGCAGTTCTTC. As protein: CASSYSPRYNEQFF.